This T cell receptor beta chain was profiled in a study of T cells in Graves' hyperthyroidism and ophthalmopathy. Using RNA transcripts as the source, TCR beta CDR3 regions were amplified. During a first-round RT-PCR of the TCR CDR3, the HTBI primer set was used. A single record per CDR3 protein comes from TCRdb applying MiXCR to the multiplex PCR reads. Of about 540,000 distinct CDR3 sequences detected, just over 45% appear once; the ten largest clones hold approximately 8.2%. There are 12 residues in the CDR3. Trimming shortened V by 3 bases and J by 4 bases, and 10 bases separated the two germline ends. Germline V gives CDR1 DFQATT, CDR2 SNEGSKA (reference sequence).

Sequenced input: peripheral blood or thyroid tissue (not recorded which). This clonotype originated in a woman between 18 and 29 years old with Graves' hyperthyroidism. The V and J genes are TRBV20-1 and TRBJ2-7, with D tentatively TRBD2 (6 bases). CDR3 loop: CSASGRTYEQYF. CDR3 nucleotides: TGCAGTGCTAGCGGGAGAACGTACGAGCAGTACTTC.